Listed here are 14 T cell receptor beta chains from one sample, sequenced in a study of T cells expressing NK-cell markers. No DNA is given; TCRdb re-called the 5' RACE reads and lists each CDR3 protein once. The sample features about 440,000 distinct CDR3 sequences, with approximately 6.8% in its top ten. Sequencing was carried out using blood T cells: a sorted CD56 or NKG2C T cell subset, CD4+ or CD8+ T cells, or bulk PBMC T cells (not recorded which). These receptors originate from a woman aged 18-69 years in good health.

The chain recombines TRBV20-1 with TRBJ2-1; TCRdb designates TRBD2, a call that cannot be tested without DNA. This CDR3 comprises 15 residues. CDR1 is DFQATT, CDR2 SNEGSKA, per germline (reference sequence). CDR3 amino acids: CSGQDGGLLYNEQFF.

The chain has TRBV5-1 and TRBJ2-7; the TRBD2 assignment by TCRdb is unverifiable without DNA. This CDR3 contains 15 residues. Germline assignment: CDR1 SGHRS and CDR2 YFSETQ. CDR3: CASSWGGLAGVEQYF.

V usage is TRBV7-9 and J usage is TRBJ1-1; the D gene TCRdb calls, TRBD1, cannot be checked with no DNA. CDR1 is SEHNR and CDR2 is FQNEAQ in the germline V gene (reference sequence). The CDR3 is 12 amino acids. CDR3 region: CASRKQVTEAFF.

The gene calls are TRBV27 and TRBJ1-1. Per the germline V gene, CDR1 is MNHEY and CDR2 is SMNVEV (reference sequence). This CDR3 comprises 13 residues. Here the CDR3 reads CASSFMGNTEAFF.

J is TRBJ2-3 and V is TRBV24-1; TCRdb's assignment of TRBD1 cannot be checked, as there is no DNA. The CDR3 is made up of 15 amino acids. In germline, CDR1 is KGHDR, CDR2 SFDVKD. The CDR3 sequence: CATSDPLTSTDTQYF.

CDR3 in amino acids: CSAGPTTTGRDRYEQYF. The chain employs TRBV20-1 and TRBJ2-7; as DNA is missing, the TRBD2 call by TCRdb cannot be tested. Germline loops: CDR1 DFQATT, CDR2 SNEGSKA (reference sequence). There are 17 residues in the CDR3.

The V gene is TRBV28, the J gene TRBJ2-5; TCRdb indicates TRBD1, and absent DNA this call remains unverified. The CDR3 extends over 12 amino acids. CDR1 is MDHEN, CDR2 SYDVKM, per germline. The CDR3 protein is CASSSQPGAQYF.

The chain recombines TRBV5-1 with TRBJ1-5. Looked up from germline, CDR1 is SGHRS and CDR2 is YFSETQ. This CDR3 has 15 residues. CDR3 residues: CASSLAAGGNQPQHF.

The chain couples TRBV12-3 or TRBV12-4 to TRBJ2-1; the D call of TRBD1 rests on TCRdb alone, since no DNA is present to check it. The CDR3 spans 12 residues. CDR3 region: CASSPPGDEQFF.

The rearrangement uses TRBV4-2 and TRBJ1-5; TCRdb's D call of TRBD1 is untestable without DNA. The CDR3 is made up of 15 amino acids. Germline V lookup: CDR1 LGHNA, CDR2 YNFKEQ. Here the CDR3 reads CASSQYRVSNQPQHF.

The CDR3 loop is CSARVGVHEQYF. The J gene is TRBJ2-7, the V gene TRBV20-1. Germline V gene sequence: CDR1 DFQATT, CDR2 SNEGSKA (reference sequence). This CDR3 has 12 residues.

CDR3: CASSWAYRESDTQYF. The rearrangement uses TRBV5-1 and TRBJ2-3; TCRdb reports TRBD2, a call that lacks DNA to check it against. Germline values: CDR1 SGHRS, CDR2 YFSETQ. This CDR3 is 15 amino acids long. The variable domain in full, with the rest retrieved from reference TRBV5-1 and TRBJ2-3, is KAGVTQTPRYLIKTRGQQVTLSCSPISGHRSVSWYQQTPGQGLQFLFEYFSETQRNKGNFPGRFSGRQFSNSRSEMNVSTLELGDSALYLCASSWAYRESDTQYFGPGTRLTVL.

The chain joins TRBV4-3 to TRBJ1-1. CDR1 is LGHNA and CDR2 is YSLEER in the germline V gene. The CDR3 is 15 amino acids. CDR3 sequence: CASSQDLVDGTEAFF.

The CDR3 loop reads CASSEDPGPNYGYTF. This sequence joins TRBV2 and TRBJ1-2; the D call of TRBD1 rests on TCRdb alone, since no DNA is present to check it. Germline assignment: CDR1 SNHLY and CDR2 FYNNEI. This CDR3 is built from 15 residues.